The 26 T cell receptor beta chains below come from one sample, sequenced in a study of graft-versus-host responses after intestinal transplantation. Lymphocytes from graft epithelium and lamina propria were isolated. Generated by immunoSEQ multiplex PCR, the TCRdb table keeps only in-frame clones and is missing some. This table has 16,000 or so clones, approximately 80% appearing once. The sample was ileum tissue, taken 580 to 600 days after intestinal transplantation. The receptors were gathered from a human patient who received an intestinal transplant, so some T cells may come from the graft donor.

The chain uses TRBV5-1 and TRBJ2-7; D call uncertain. Trimming left V 0 bases short and J 5 bases short, with 15 bases between. Germline V gene lookup returns CDR1 SGHRS and CDR2 YFSETQ. The CDR3 is 15 residues long. DNA for the CDR3: TGCGCCAGCAGCTTGGCCGGACGGCAACCTCACGAGCAGTACTTC. Translated, it gives CASSLAGRQPHEQYF.

In its sample, this clone was seen a few times. The genes are TRBV2 and TRBJ2-2; 8 bases line up with TRBD1. V lost 10 bases to trimming and J lost 6 bases; unmatched junction nucleotides: 4. Germline V gene lookup returns CDR1 SNHLY and CDR2 FYNNEI. The CDR3 is 12 amino acids. The CDR3 protein is CATRQGSGELFF. CDR3 nucleotides: TGTGCCACACGACAGGGGTCCGGGGAGCTGTTTTTT.

The chain combines TRBV5-1 with TRBJ1-2; D is perhaps TRBD1 (6 bases). Germline-derived CDR1 and CDR2 are SGHRS and YFSETQ. The CDR3 sequence is 13 residues long. V lost 4 bases and J lost 5, with 12 bases in between. This chain's CDR3 is CASSRTETYGYTF. The CDR3 DNA sequence: TGCGCCAGCAGCCGGACAGAGACTTATGGCTACACCTTC.

V usage is TRBV18 and J usage is TRBJ2-3; no clear D gene. This CDR3 is 12 amino acids long. Germline lookup yields CDR1 KGHSH and CDR2 LQKENI. V was shortened by 3 bases and J by 3 bases, with 4 bases between the two germline ends. The CDR3 bases are TGTGCCAGCTCACCGGAGACAGATACGCAGTATTTT. This encodes CASSPETDTQYF.

This chain joins TRBV7-9 and TRBJ2-2; D is uncertain. V was clipped by 5 bases and J by 0 bases, with 10 bases between them. This CDR3 region has 15 residues. Germline CDR1 reads SEHNR; CDR2 reads FQNEAQ (reference sequence). This CDR3 is CASSPRSSNTGELFF. In DNA, the CDR3 is TGTGCCAGCAGCCCCCGTTCGTCGAACACCGGGGAGCTGTTTTTT.

The chain has TRBV11-2 and TRBJ1-5; D gene ambiguous. The CDR3 totals 13 residues. Germline-derived CDR1 and CDR2 are SGHAT and FQNNGV. Deletions cut 1 base from V and 6 bases from J, with 7 bases between. Here the CDR3 reads CASSLGSGQPQHF. CDR3 in DNA: TGTGCCAGCAGCTTAGGTTCGGGTCAGCCCCAGCATTTT.

This chain links TRBV7-7 with TRBJ2-2; 12 bases fit TRBD1. The germline CDR1 and CDR2 sequences are SSHAT and FNYEAQ (reference sequence). There are 17 residues in the CDR3. V gave up 4 bases and J gave up 5 bases; unmatched junction bases: 8. Here the CDR3 DNA reads TGTGCCAGCAGCTCCGCCGGGACAGGGGGCCGAACCGGGGAGCTGTTTTTT. Protein product: CASSSAGTGGRTGELFF.

The CDR3 sequence: CASSSGGEQYF. In nucleotides, the CDR3 is TGTGCCAGCAGCTCCGGGGGCGAGCAGTACTTC. The rearrangement joins TRBV5-4 to TRBJ2-7, with D possibly TRBD2 on 6 matching bases. Trimming removed 3 bases from V and 6 bases from J, with 7 bases in between. Looked up from germline, CDR1 is SGHNT and CDR2 is YYREEE (reference sequence). CDR3 length: 11 residues.

The rearrangement uses TRBV25-1 and TRBJ1-1; 7 nucleotides line up with TRBD1. V lost 1 base to trimming and J lost 4 bases; unmatched junction nucleotides: 3. This CDR3 contains 14 residues. Germline CDR1 MGHDK, CDR2 SYGVNS. The CDR3 DNA reads TGTGCCAGCAGTGAATCCCCAGGGGGCACTGAAGCTTTCTTT. This translates into CASSESPGGTEAFF.

This chain uses TRBV11-3 with TRBJ1-6; 7 bases are shared with TRBD1. The V gene's germline CDR1 is SGHNT and CDR2 YENEEA. V shed 3 bases, J shed 7 bases, and the junction held 6 bases outside the gene matches. This CDR3 has 15 residues. The CDR3 nucleotides read TGTGCCAGCAGCTTCGGAGGGACAGCCAATTCACCCCTCCACTTT. Residues: CASSFGGTANSPLHF.

The chain is built from TRBV29-1 and TRBJ1-2; D is ambiguous. Germline loops: CDR1 SQVTM, CDR2 ANQGSEA. This CDR3 spans 9 amino acids. Trimming removed 6 bases from V and 4 bases from J, with 3 bases in between. CDR3 in amino acids: CSVGYGYTF. The CDR3 nucleotides are TGCAGCGTCGGCTATGGCTACACCTTC.

CDR3 sequence: CASSRLAGGKNIQYF. The CDR3 DNA sequence: TGTGCCAGTAGTCGACTAGCGGGGGGGAAAAACATTCAGTACTTC. The chain recombines TRBV19 with TRBJ2-4; 14 positions match TRBD2. V lost 5 bases and J lost 4; bases outside the gene matches: 1. Germline values: CDR1 LNHDA, CDR2 SQIVND (reference sequence). The CDR3 extends over 15 amino acids.

The chain couples TRBV19 to TRBJ2-7, with TRBD2 matching 7 bases. V trimming: 7 bases; J trimming: 0 bases; junction bases outside the gene matches: 9. The CDR3 spans 15 residues. Germline V gene lookup returns CDR1 LNHDA and CDR2 SQIVND (reference sequence). The CDR3 loop reads CASKPNGGFSYEQYF. DNA of the CDR3: TGTGCCAGTAAGCCCAACGGGGGGTTCTCCTACGAGCAGTACTTC.

The chain has TRBV11-1 and TRBJ2-7; TRBD2 might be the D (5 bases). The CDR3 covers 14 residues. Germline V gives CDR1 SGHAT, CDR2 FQDESV (reference sequence). Trimming took off 5 bases at V and 1 base at J, with 12 bases between the two ends. The CDR3 DNA is TGTGCCAGCAGCACGGACTTCCAATCCTACGAGCAGTACTTC. As protein: CASSTDFQSYEQYF.

V gene TRBV18 combines with J gene TRBJ2-5; the match to TRBD2 covers 10 bases. This CDR3 has 15 amino acids. Germline trimming cut 3 bases from V and 7 bases from J; bases unmatched to any gene: 8. The germline V gene encodes CDR1 KGHSH and CDR2 LQKENI. The CDR3 is CASSPSPPSGGTQYF. The CDR3, as DNA: TGTGCCAGCTCACCCTCGCCCCCTAGCGGGGGGACCCAGTACTTC.

This clone was seen a handful of times. The chain couples TRBV6-1 to TRBJ1-2, with 7 bases aligning to TRBD1. Germline V gene lookup returns CDR1 MNHNS and CDR2 SASEGT. With 5 bases clipped from V and 5 bases from J, the junction kept 8 bases outside the gene matches. The CDR3 loop spans 14 amino acids. Here the CDR3 DNA reads TGTGCCAGCAGTTCCACCCGACAGGGATATGGCTACACCTTC. Amino acid sequence: CASSSTRQGYGYTF.

The V call is TRBV2, the J call TRBJ2-4; maybe TRBD2 (7 bases). The CDR3 has 18 amino acids. Germline lookup yields CDR1 SNHLY and CDR2 FYNNEI. V shed 3 bases and J shed 0 bases, with 18 bases lying between them. The CDR3 reads CASSDRAGALLAKNIQYF. In nucleotides, the CDR3 is TGTGCCAGCAGTGACCGGGCGGGGGCGTTACTAGCCAAAAACATTCAGTACTTC.

Concerning this clone itself: At the DNA level, this CDR3 is encoded by other sequences in the same sample as well. The genes are TRBV28 and TRBJ2-7, with D perhaps matching TRBD1 (6 bases). Trimming removed 4 bases at V and 2 bases at J, with 12 bases between. Germline V lookup: CDR1 MDHEN, CDR2 SYDVKM. The CDR3 totals 14 residues. The CDR3 DNA follows: TGTGCCAGCAGTTCGCCTGGGGGCACCTACGAGCAGTACTTC. Its protein product is CASSSPGGTYEQYF.

V is TRBV6-1 and J is TRBJ1-6; D is unresolved. V shed 1 base and J shed 0 bases, with 10 bases lying between them. The CDR3 has 17 amino acids. Germline V lookup: CDR1 MNHNS, CDR2 SASEGT. In DNA, the CDR3 is TGTGCCAGCAGTGAAGGGGGTTTTAGCTCCTATAATTCACCCCTCCACTTT. Encoded protein: CASSEGGFSSYNSPLHF.

DNA for the CDR3: TGTGCCAGCAGCAATTACCGGGACAGGGAAGGCGACGAGCAGTACTTC. Amino acid sequence: CASSNYRDREGDEQYF. This chain joins TRBV11-1 and TRBJ2-7; the match to TRBD1 covers 9 bases. V shed 5 bases, J shed 5 bases, and the junction held 13 bases outside the gene matches. Germline CDR1 SGHAT, CDR2 FQDESV (reference sequence). The CDR3 is made up of 16 amino acids.

This chain links TRBV6-6 with TRBJ2-5, with unresolved D. The germline V and J ends were trimmed by 5 bases and 5 bases, with 15 bases remaining between them. CDR3 size: 14 residues. Looked up from germline, CDR1 is MNHNY and CDR2 is SVGAGI (reference sequence). The CDR3 sequence is CASSRTTVTETQYF. For the CDR3, the DNA is TGTGCCAGCAGTAGGACGACGGTTACGGAGACCCAGTACTTC.

The chain employs TRBV19 and TRBJ1-5, with D uncertain. The CDR3 has 14 amino acids. CDR1 and CDR2 from the germline V gene are LNHDA and SQIVND (reference sequence). The germline V and J ends were trimmed by 8 bases and 3 bases, with 14 bases remaining between them. CDR3 in amino acids: CASWAQAFNQPQHF. CDR3 bases: TGTGCCAGTTGGGCTCAGGCCTTCAATCAGCCCCAGCATTTT.

This clone appeared a few times. The chain combines TRBV5-4 with TRBJ1-5; unclear D gene. Per the germline V gene, CDR1 is SGHNT and CDR2 is YYREEE (reference sequence). V was cut by 4 bases and J by 1 base, with 9 bases left in between. The CDR3 length is 14 residues. The CDR3: CASSVGASNQPQHF. CDR3 bases: TGTGCCAGCAGCGTCGGTGCGAGCAATCAGCCCCAGCATTTT.

The CDR3 protein is CASSDTAGGWITDTQYF. CDR3 sequence (DNA): TGTGCCAGCAGTGACACAGCGGGGGGCTGGATTACAGATACGCAGTATTTT. The genes are TRBV6-1 and TRBJ2-3, with 9 bases identical to TRBD2. From germline, CDR1 is MNHNS and CDR2 SASEGT. This CDR3 is 17 amino acids long. Unmatched junction bases numbered 10, after V lost 3 bases and J lost 3 bases.

The chain recombines TRBV7-9 with TRBJ2-5; D is unresolved. With 1 base removed from V and 1 base from J, the gap between germline ends came to 4 bases. Germline assignment: CDR1 SEHNR and CDR2 FQNEAQ (reference sequence). This CDR3 contains 13 residues. The CDR3 loop is CASSLGLQETQYF. CDR3 bases: TGTGCCAGCAGCTTAGGCCTCCAAGAGACCCAGTACTTC.

This clone was counted a few times. The V and J genes are TRBV27 and TRBJ2-7, with D perhaps matching TRBD1 (6 bases). Per germline, CDR1 MNHEY and CDR2 SMNVEV (reference sequence). With 5 bases removed from V and 7 bases from J, the gap between germline ends came to 24 bases. The CDR3 spans 16 residues. CDR3 in DNA: TGTGCCAGCAGTCCCGGGGCCGGGACACCCGAGGGGGAGCAGTACTTC. This encodes CASSPGAGTPEGEQYF.